Sequencing of this TCR beta chain was carried out in a study of tumor and adjacent non-tumor tissue in lung cancer. Study overall: Stage I to III disease affected about ten men and 5 women aged about 31 to 76.

Three rounds of nested PCR, following a modified ARM-PCR protocol, produced the TCRbeta library. MiXCR was run by TCRdb on the multiplex PCR reads, yielding one entry per CDR3 protein. The sample lists 70,000 to 80,000 distinct CDR3 sequences, 55% to 80% occurring once. A remark on this clonotype: The CDR3 ends on some other residue instead of the conserved phenylalanine or tryptophan, so this is likely a read error.

Per germline, CDR1 MDHEN and CDR2 SYDVKM. This CDR3 contains 12 residues. Between the trimmed V and J ends, which lost 3 bases and 9 bases, there was a span of 12 bases. This sample's RNA came from whole unsorted tissue. The rearrangement uses TRBV28 and TRBJ2-7; the D gene could be TRBD1 or TRBD2 (5 bases each). This clonotype was obtained from a woman between 40 and 55 years old with non-small cell lung cancer. Sequencing was carried out using lung tumor tissue. The CDR3 coding sequence is TGTGCCAGCAGTTTCCGTGGGACCCTGCAGTACTTA. Translation gives CASSFRGTLQYL.